This T cell receptor beta chain was documented in a study of shared clonotypes between healthy human individuals. As regards this clone: Its antigen is unknown.

Here immunoSEQ multiplex PCR was the method, and the copy in TCRdb shows in-frame clones only, minus some. The top ten hold more than 9% of the sample, which has 190,000 or so clones, approximately 60% seen once. V lost 3 bases to trimming and J lost 1 base; unmatched junction nucleotides: 12. Germline values: CDR1 LNHDA, CDR2 SQIVND (reference sequence). This CDR3 is 17 amino acids long. Overall study findings and caveats: The researchers took only blood, and tissue repertoires probably look different.

Sequences were obtained from memory CD4+ T cells sorted from blood. Indicated subset: CD45RA-negative fraction. The chain joins TRBV19 to TRBJ2-7; 7 nucleotides line up with TRBD1. This receptor was taken from a man aged 25 to 40 in good health. The CDR3 coding sequence is TGTGCCAGTAGTATTAGCCCCGTCACCAGGGGGTCCTACGAGCAGTACTTC. Translating it yields CASSISPVTRGSYEQYF.